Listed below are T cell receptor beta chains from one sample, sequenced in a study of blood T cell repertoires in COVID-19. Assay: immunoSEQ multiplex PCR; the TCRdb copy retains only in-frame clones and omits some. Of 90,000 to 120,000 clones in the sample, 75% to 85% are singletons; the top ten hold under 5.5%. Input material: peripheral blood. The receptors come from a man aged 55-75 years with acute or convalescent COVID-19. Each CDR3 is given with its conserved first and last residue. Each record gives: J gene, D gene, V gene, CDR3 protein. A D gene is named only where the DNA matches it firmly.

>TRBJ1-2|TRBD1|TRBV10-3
CAISEQGQYGYTF
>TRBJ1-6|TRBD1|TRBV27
CASSLRRQGTGVGSPLHF
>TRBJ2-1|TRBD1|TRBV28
CASSLQGAGVNNEQFF
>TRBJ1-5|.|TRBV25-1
CASSENPPGSNQPQHF
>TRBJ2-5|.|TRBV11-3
CASSSLQGGQETQYF
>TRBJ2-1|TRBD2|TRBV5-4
CASSLVGGSTYNEQFF
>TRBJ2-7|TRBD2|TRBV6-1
CASSEVAGASSYEQYF
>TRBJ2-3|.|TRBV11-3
CASSLGGADTQYF
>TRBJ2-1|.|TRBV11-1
CASSLILGASEQFF
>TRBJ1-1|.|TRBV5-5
CASSFSTGGALGTEAFF
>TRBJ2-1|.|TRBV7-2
CASSLDYRPYNEQFF
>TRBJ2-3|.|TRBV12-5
CASGPTEGRSTDTQYF
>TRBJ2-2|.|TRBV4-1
CASSQVSTGELFF
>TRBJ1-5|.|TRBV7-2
CASSPRVNQPQHF
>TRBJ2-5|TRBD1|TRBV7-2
CASNLRQGAVQETQYF
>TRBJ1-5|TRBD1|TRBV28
CASSLGQPNQPQHF
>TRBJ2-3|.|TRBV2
CASSDGRGLTDTQYF